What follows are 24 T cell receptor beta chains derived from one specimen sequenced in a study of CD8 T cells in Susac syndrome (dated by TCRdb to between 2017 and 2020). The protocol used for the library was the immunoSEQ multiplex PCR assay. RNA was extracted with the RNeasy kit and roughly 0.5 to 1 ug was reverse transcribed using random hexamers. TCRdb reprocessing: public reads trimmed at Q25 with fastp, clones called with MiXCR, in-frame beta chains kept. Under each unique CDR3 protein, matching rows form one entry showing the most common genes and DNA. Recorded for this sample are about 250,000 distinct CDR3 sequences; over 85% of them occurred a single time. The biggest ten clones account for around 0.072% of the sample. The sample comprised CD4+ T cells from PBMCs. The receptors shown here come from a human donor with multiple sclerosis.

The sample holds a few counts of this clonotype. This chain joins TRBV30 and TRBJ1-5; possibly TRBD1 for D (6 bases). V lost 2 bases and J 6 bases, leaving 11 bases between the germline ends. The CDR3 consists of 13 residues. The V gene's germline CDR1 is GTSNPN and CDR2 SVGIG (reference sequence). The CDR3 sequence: CAWSWGAGQPQHF. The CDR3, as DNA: TGTGCCTGGAGTTGGGGGGCCGGTCAGCCCCAGCATTTT.

CDR3 in amino acids: CASSVFASTDTQYF. The CDR3 bases are TGTGCCAGCAGCGTCTTTGCTAGCACAGATACGCAGTATTTT. The chain combines TRBV9 with TRBJ2-3; D unclear. The CDR3 runs 14 residues. Germline-derived CDR1 and CDR2 are SGDLS and YYNGEE. V was cut by 2 bases and J by 0 bases, with 7 bases left in between. The full variable domain, rest sourced from reference TRBV9 and TRBJ2-3, is DSGVTQTPKHLITATGQRVTLRCSPRSGDLSVYWYQQSLDQGLQFLIQYYNGEERAKGNILERFSAQQFPDLHSELNLSSLELGDSALYFCASSVFASTDTQYFGPGTRLTVL.

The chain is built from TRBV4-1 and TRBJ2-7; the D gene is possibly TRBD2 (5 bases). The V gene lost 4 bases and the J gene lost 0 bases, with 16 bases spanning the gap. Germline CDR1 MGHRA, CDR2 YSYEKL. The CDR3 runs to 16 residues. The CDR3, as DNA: TGCGCCAGCAGCCCCCCGGACTCCTGGAGCTCCTACGAGCAGTACGTC. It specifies CASSPPDSWSSYEQYV.

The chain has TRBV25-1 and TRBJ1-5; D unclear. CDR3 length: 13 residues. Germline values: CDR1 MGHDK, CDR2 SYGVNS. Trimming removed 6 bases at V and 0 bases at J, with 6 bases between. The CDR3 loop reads CASRGDSNQPQHF. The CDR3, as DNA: TGTGCCAGCAGGGGCGATAGCAATCAGCCCCAGCATTTT. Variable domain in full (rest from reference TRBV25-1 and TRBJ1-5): EADIYQTPRYLVIGTGKKITLECSQTMGHDKMYWYQQDPGMELHLIHYSYGVNSTEKGDLSSESTVSRIRTEHFPLTLESARPSHTSQYLCASRGDSNQPQHFGDGTRLSIL.

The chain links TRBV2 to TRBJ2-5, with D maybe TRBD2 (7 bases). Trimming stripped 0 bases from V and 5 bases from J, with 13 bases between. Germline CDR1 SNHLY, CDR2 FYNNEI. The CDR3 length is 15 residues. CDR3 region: CASSEARGARETQYF. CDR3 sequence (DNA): TGTGCCAGCAGTGAAGCTCGGGGGGCCAGGGAGACCCAGTACTTC.

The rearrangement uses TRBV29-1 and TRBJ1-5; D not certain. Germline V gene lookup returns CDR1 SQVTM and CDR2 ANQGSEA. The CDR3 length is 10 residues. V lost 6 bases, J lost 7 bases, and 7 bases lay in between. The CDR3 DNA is TGCAGCGTGGGTGTCCAGCCCCAGCATTTT. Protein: CSVGVQPQHF.

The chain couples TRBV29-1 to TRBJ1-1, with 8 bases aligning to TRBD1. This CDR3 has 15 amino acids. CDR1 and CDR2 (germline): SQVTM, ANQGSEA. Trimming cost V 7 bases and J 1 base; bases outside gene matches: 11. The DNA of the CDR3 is TGCAGCGGATTGACAGGGGCACCTTCGAACACTGAAGCTTTCTTT. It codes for CSGLTGAPSNTEAFF.

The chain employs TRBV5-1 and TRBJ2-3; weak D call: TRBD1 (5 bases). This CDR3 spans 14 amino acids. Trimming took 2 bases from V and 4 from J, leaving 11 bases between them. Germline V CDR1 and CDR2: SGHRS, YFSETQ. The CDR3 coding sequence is TGCGCCAGCAGCTTTGCAGGGTTGGCAGATACGCAGTATTTT. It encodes CASSFAGLADTQYF.

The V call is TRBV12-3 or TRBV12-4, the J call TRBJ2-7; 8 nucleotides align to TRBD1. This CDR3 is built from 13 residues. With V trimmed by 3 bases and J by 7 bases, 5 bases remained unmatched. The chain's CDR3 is CASSFGTGGEQYF. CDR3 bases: TGTGCCAGCAGTTTTGGGACAGGAGGGGAGCAGTACTTC.

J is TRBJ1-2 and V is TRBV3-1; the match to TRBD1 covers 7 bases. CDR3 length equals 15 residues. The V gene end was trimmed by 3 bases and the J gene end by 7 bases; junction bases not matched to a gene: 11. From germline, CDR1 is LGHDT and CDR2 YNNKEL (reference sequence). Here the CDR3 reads CASSHGTVGSSGYTF. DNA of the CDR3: TGTGCCAGCAGCCACGGGACAGTGGGTAGTAGTGGCTACACCTTC. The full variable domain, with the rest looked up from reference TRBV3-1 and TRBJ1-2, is DTAVSQTPKYLVTQMGNDKSIKCEQNLGHDTMYWYKQDSKKFLKIMFSYNNKELIINETVPNRFSPKSPDKAHLNLHINSLELGDSAVYFCASSHGTVGSSGYTFGSGTRLTVV.

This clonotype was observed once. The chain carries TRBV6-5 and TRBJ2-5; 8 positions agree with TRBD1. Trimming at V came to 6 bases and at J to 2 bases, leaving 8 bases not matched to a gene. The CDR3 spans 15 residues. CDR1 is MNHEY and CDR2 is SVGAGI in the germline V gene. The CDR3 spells CASSSIGTGQETQYF. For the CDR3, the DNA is TGTGCCAGCAGCTCTATCGGGACAGGACAAGAGACCCAGTACTTC.

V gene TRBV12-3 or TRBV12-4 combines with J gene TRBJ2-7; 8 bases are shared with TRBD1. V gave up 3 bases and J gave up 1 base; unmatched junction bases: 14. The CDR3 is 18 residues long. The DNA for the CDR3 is TGTGCCAGCAGTTTGGTAAACCCGGACAGGGCTTGGTCCTACGAGCAGTACTTC. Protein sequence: CASSLVNPDRAWSYEQYF.

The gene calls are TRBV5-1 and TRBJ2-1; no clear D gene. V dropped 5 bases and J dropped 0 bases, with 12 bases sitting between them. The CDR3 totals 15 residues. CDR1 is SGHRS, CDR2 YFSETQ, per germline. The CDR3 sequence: CASSPSGDSYNEQFF. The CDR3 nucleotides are TGCGCCAGCAGTCCGTCTGGGGACTCCTACAATGAGCAGTTCTTC.

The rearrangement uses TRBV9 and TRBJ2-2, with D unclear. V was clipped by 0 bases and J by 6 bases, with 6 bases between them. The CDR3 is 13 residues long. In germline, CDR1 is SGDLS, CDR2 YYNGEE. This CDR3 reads CASSVAASGELFF. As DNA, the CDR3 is TGTGCCAGCAGCGTAGCTGCGTCCGGGGAGCTGTTTTTT. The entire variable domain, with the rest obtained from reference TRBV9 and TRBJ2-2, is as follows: DSGVTQTPKHLITATGQRVTLRCSPRSGDLSVYWYQQSLDQGLQFLIQYYNGEERAKGNILERFSAQQFPDLHSELNLSSLELGDSALYFCASSVAASGELFFGEGSRLTVL.

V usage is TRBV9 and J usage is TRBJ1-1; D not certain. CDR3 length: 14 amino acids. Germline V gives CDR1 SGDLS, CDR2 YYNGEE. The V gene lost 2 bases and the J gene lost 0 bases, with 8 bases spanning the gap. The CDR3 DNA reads TGTGCCAGCAGCGTCCGGGCCATGAACACTGAAGCTTTCTTT. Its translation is CASSVRAMNTEAFF.

For the CDR3, the DNA is TGCAGTGGTAGGGCTGGGGCCAACGTCCTGACTTTC. This encodes CSGRAGANVLTF. This rearrangement joins TRBV20-1 to TRBJ2-6; the D is unclear. CDR3 length equals 12 residues. Germline lookup yields CDR1 DFQATT and CDR2 SNEGSKA (reference sequence). Trimming removed 7 bases from V and 2 bases from J, with 6 bases in between.

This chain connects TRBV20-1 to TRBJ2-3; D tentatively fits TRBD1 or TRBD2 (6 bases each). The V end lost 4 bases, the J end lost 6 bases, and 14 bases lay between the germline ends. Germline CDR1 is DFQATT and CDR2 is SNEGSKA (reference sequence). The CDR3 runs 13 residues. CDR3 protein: CSAKSGGSDTQYF. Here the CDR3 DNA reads TGCAGTGCTAAGTCCGGGGGCTCCGATACGCAGTATTTT.

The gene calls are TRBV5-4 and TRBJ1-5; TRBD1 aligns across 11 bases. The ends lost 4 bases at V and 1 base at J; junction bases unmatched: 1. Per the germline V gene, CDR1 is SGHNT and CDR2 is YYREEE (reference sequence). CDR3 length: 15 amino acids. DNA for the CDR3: TGTGCCAGCAGCCGGGACAGGGGGAGCAATCAGCCCCAGCATTTT. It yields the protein CASSRDRGSNQPQHF.

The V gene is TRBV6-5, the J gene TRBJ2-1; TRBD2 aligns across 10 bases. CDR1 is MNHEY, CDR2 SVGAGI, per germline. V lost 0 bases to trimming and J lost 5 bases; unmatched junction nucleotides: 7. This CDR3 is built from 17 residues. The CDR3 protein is CASSYSSGRAFNNEQFF. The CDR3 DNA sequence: TGTGCCAGCAGTTACTCGAGCGGGAGGGCCTTCAACAATGAGCAGTTCTTC.

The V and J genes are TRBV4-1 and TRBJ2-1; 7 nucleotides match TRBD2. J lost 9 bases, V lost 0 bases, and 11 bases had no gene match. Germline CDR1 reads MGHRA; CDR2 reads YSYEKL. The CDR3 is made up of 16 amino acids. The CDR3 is CASSQDRALAEGEQFF. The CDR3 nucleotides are TGCGCCAGCAGCCAAGATCGGGCGCTAGCGGAAGGTGAGCAGTTCTTC.

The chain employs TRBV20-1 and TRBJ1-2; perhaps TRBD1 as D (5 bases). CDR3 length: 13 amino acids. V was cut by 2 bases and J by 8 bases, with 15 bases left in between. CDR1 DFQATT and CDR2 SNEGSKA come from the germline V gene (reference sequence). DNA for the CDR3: TGCAGTGCTAGACCTAGGACACGGACCGGCTACACCTTC. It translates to CSARPRTRTGYTF.

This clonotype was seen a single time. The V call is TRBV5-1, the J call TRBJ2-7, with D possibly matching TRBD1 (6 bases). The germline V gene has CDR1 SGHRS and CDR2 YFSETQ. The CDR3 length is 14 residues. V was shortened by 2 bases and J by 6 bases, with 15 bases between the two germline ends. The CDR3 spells CASSLTTGSREQYF. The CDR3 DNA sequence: TGCGCCAGCAGCTTAACTACAGGGTCTCGCGAGCAGTACTTC.

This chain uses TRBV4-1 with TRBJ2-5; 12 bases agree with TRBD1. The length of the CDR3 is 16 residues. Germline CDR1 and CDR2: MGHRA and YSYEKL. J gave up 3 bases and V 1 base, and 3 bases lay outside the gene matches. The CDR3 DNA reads TGCGCCAGCAGCCAAGGGGACAGGGGGCTTGAAGAGACCCAGTACTTC. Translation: CASSQGDRGLEETQYF.

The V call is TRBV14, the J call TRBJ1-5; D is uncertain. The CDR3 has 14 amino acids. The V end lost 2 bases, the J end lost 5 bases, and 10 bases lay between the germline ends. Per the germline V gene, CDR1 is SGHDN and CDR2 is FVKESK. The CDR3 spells CASSQPGRDQPQHF. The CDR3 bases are TGTGCCAGCAGCCAACCGGGTCGGGATCAGCCCCAGCATTTT.